One sample yielded the 11 T cell receptor beta chains listed below, sequenced in a study of blood T cell repertoires in COVID-19. The table came from immunoSEQ multiplex PCR; TCRdb's copy has only in-frame clones and leaves some out. The top ten hold 0.7% to 0.9% of the sample, which has some 120,000 clones, 85% to 90% seen once. The sample comprised peripheral blood. These receptors came from a woman aged 50 to 60 with active or convalescent COVID-19.

The V and J genes are TRBV7-2 and TRBJ2-1, with 7 bases matching TRBD1. Looked up from germline, CDR1 is SGHTA and CDR2 is FQGNSA. The J segment lost 10 bases and the V segment lost 1 base, leaving 1 base of the junction unmatched. The length of the CDR3 is 12 residues. The CDR3 bases are TGTGCCAGCAGCTTAGTAGGGGGCGAGCAGTTCTTC. Translation: CASSLVGGEQFF.

The gene calls are TRBV28 and TRBJ2-3; 11 positions agree with TRBD2. The CDR3 sequence is 16 residues long. With 6 bases clipped from V and 0 bases from J, the junction kept 5 bases outside the gene matches. Germline V gene sequence: CDR1 MDHEN, CDR2 SYDVKM. CDR3 nucleotides: TGTGCCAGCAGCTTTCGGACTAGCGGGAGCACAGATACGCAGTATTTT. Translated, it gives CASSFRTSGSTDTQYF. Based on the CDR3 plus reference TRBV28 and TRBJ2-3, the full variable domain is DVKVTQSSRYLVKRTGEKVFLECVQDMDHENMFWYRQDPGLGLRLIYFSYDVKMKEKGDIPEGYSVSREKKERFSLILESASTNQTSMYLCASSFRTSGSTDTQYFGPGTRLTVL.

V gene TRBV29-1 combines with J gene TRBJ2-1; D not certain. The CDR3 runs to 12 residues. Per the germline V gene, CDR1 is SQVTM and CDR2 is ANQGSEA. V dropped 8 bases and J dropped 2 bases, with 10 bases sitting between them. CDR3 coding DNA: TGCAGCCTTGGCCTACCCTACAATGAGCAGTTCTTC. It is translated as CSLGLPYNEQFF.

This sequence joins TRBV9 and TRBJ1-2; D possibly corresponds to TRBD1 (5 bases). Germline lookup yields CDR1 SGDLS and CDR2 YYNGEE. This CDR3 has 14 residues. Trimming cost V 2 bases and J 2 bases, with 10 bases left between them. Here the CDR3 reads CASSVSQGNYGYTF. DNA for the CDR3: TGTGCCAGCAGCGTTTCCCAGGGAAACTATGGCTACACCTTC. The whole variable domain, remainder taken from reference TRBV9 and TRBJ1-2, is DSGVTQTPKHLITATGQRVTLRCSPRSGDLSVYWYQQSLDQGLQFLIQYYNGEERAKGNILERFSAQQFPDLHSELNLSSLELGDSALYFCASSVSQGNYGYTFGSGTRLTVV.

V usage is TRBV3-1 (or the pseudogene TRBV3-2) and J usage is TRBJ1-5; no definite D call. V shed 0 bases and J shed 11 bases, with 11 bases lying between them. CDR1 LGHDT and CDR2 YNNKEL come from the germline V gene (reference sequence). The CDR3 has 13 residues. The CDR3 DNA is TGTGCCAGCAGCCAAGATCGCCTCGGGACCCAGCATTTT. Its protein is CASSQDRLGTQHF.

The chain links TRBV4-3 to TRBJ2-5; tentatively, D is TRBD2 (6 bases). Trimming pared 0 bases from V and 7 bases from J, leaving 12 bases between. The CDR3 extends over 14 amino acids. Germline CDR1 reads LGHNA; CDR2 reads YSLEER. CDR3 amino acids: CASSQEMGRGTQYF. The CDR3, as DNA: TGCGCCAGCAGCCAAGAGATGGGGCGGGGGACCCAGTACTTC.

This clone was picked up a small number of times. The chain couples TRBV20-1 to TRBJ2-7, with 9 bases identical to TRBD2. Germline lookup yields CDR1 DFQATT and CDR2 SNEGSKA (reference sequence). Trimming removed 3 bases from V and 4 bases from J; junction bases left unmatched: 10. The CDR3 sequence is 15 residues long. CDR3 sequence (DNA): TGCAGTGCTAGTTCTAGCGGGGATATTCTATACGAGCAGTACTTC. It is translated as CSASSSGDILYEQYF.

The CDR3 DNA reads as TGTGCCAGCAGCCCATGGACTAGCGGGAGGGAATACGAGCAGTACTTC. This codes for CASSPWTSGREYEQYF. The gene calls are TRBV11-2 and TRBJ2-7; 15 bases agree with TRBD2. The CDR3 has 16 amino acids. With V trimmed by 5 bases and J by 4 bases, 6 bases remained unmatched. CDR1 and CDR2 (germline): SGHAT, FQNNGV.

The chain carries TRBV14 and TRBJ2-2; 8 nucleotides line up with TRBD1. The CDR3 extends over 16 amino acids. Trimming cost V 4 bases and J 3 bases; bases outside gene matches: 7. CDR1 SGHDN and CDR2 FVKESK come from the germline V gene. The CDR3: CASSLLGQGYTGELFF. CDR3 nucleotide sequence: TGTGCCAGCAGCCTCCTTGGACAGGGTTACACCGGGGAGCTGTTTTTT. The whole variable domain, filled in from reference TRBV14 and TRBJ2-2, reads EAGVTQFPSHSVIEKGQTVTLRCDPISGHDNLYWYRRVMGKEIKFLLHFVKESKQDESGMPNNRFLAERTGGTYSTLKVQPAELEDSGVYFCASSLLGQGYTGELFFGEGSRLTVL.

J is TRBJ2-3 and V is TRBV11-3, with D possibly TRBD1 on 6 matching bases. Germline V CDR1 and CDR2: SGHNT, YENEEA. The germline V and J ends were trimmed by 0 bases and 5 bases, with 12 bases remaining between them. CDR3 size: 15 residues. The DNA of the CDR3 is TGTGCCAGCAGCTTAGATCGGGCGACAGGAGATACGCAGTATTTT. Its translation is CASSLDRATGDTQYF.

The chain combines TRBV28 with TRBJ1-2; TRBD1 might be the D (6 bases). CDR3 length: 12 residues. Trimming pared 6 bases from V and 5 bases from J, leaving 10 bases between. Germline CDR1 reads MDHEN; CDR2 reads SYDVKM. In nucleotides, the CDR3 is TGTGCCAGCAGGGACAGTTTATATGGCTACACCTTC. It specifies CASRDSLYGYTF.